The source of this T cell receptor (beta chain) is a study of blood T cell repertoires in COVID-19. Study-level information: Spain, Italy and the United States supplied samples that represented acute and convalescent COVID-19. T cells, B-cell-depleted T cells, or PBMCs supplied cDNA or gDNA.

In Seattle, patients joined the study during active infection and were tracked longitudinally. In the authors' methods: Researchers report that nucleated cell counts were estimated from reference gene primer amplification. Measured with immunoSEQ multiplex PCR; TCRdb has only the in-frame clones, and not every one. That table is the source of V, J and clone size, and D and trimming were worked out from the DNA. The table lists 400,000 to 450,000 clones, about 87% of them singletons, with roughly 12% in the top ten. The length of the CDR3 is 14 residues. V lost 6 bases and J lost 3; bases outside the gene matches: 8. CDR1 is LNHDA, CDR2 SQIVND, per germline (reference sequence).

The clonotype was recovered from a woman aged 45-59 years with COVID-19, enrolled during active disease. Sequenced input: peripheral blood. V is TRBV19 and J is TRBJ2-7, with 7 bases lining up with TRBD1. For the CDR3, the DNA is TGTGCCAGTAGAAACCGTGGGGACAGCTACGAGCAGTACTTC. This translates into CASRNRGDSYEQYF.